This T cell receptor (beta chain) was recovered during a study of Ad26.COV2.S vaccination and SARS-CoV-2 variants. Regarding treatment: some 20 received Ad26.COV2.S at low or high dose, single or two shots; about 5 received placebo; per-sample allocation not given. Following the first vaccine or placebo injection, samples were taken on day 63. An adult donor aged 18-55 years was enrolled in Boston. The protocol was immunoSEQ multiplex PCR, while the TCRdb copy is restricted to in-frame clones and leaves out a portion. The data hold a few hundred thousand clones, with 85% to 90% observed a single time. The length of the CDR3 is 18 residues.

The sequence came from a person between 18 and 65 years old who received the Ad26.COV2.S COVID-19 vaccine or a placebo. The V gene is TRBV21-1, the J gene TRBJ2-7; the table names TRBD2, a call not compared with the DNA. TRBV21-1 is a listed pseudogene. The material was peripheral blood, obtained in a trial of Ad26.COV2.S vaccine versus placebo. This CDR3 is CASIVKALAGVGSYEQYV. For the CDR3, the DNA is TGTGCCAGCATCGTGAAGGCACTAGCGGGAGTTGGGTCCTACGAGCAGTACGTC.